Presented here are 10 T cell receptor beta chains from one specimen sequenced in a study of beta chain features in type 1 diabetes. General study findings and limits: Type 1 diabetes patients had moderately but significantly shorter TCRB CDR3s in all four CD4+ subsets.

No antigen is known for these receptors. Sequencing targeted expressed TCRB transcripts, as all isolated RNA had been reverse transcribed. The data were produced by immunoSEQ multiplex PCR, yet TCRdb's version contains in-frame clones alone and is incomplete. The sample holds 500,000 to 650,000 clones, roughly 12% seen once. Input material: naive CD4+ T cells from blood. Receptor source: a man in his thirties or forties with type 1 diabetes.

This clone showed up just a few times. This rearrangement joins TRBV6-4 to TRBJ2-2; D unclear. The germline V and J ends were trimmed by 1 base and 5 bases, with 5 bases remaining between them. CDR1 and CDR2 from the germline V gene are MRHNA and SNTAGT. The CDR3 is made up of 13 amino acids. The chain's CDR3 is CASSDLGTGELFF. CDR3 coding DNA: TGTGCCAGCAGTGACTTAGGGACCGGGGAGCTGTTTTTT.

V gene TRBV7-9 combines with J gene TRBJ1-5, with 7 bases matching TRBD1. Trimming removed 5 bases from V and 0 bases from J; junction bases left unmatched: 4. Germline CDR1 and CDR2: SEHNR and FQNEAQ (reference sequence). The CDR3 contains 15 residues. CDR3 sequence reads: CASSQDRDSNQPQHF. The CDR3 DNA reads TGTGCCAGCAGCCAAGACAGGGATAGCAATCAGCCCCAGCATTTT.

This clone has a handful of counts. The V and J genes are TRBV6-5 and TRBJ2-1; 10 bases fit TRBD1. Germline V gives CDR1 MNHEY, CDR2 SVGAGI. The CDR3 sequence is 15 residues long. With V trimmed by 6 bases and J by 6 bases, 8 bases remained unmatched. Here the CDR3 DNA reads TGTGCCAGCAGAGCCCCGGGACAGGGGTTCAATGAGCAGTTCTTC. Its translation is CASRAPGQGFNEQFF.

This clone was seen a handful of times. The J gene is TRBJ2-5, the V gene TRBV13; D is unresolved. Trimming took 1 base from V and 0 from J, leaving 18 bases between them. Per germline, CDR1 PRHDT and CDR2 FYEKMQ (reference sequence). The length of the CDR3 is 18 residues. DNA of the CDR3: TGTGCCAGCAGCTTAGAAGGAGTAGCTCGTGTGGACCAAGAGACCCAGTACTTC. Amino acid sequence: CASSLEGVARVDQETQYF.

In its sample, this clone was seen a few times. The DNA for the CDR3 is TGTGCCAGCAGCTCCGGGCCACAACCCTACTATGGCTACACCTTC. Encoded protein: CASSSGPQPYYGYTF. The chain uses TRBV7-8 and TRBJ1-2; no firm D call. Trimming removed 4 bases at V and 3 bases at J, with 15 bases between. This CDR3 is 15 amino acids long. Germline V gene data show CDR1 as SGHVS and CDR2 as FQNEAQ. Variable domain in full (rest from reference TRBV7-8 and TRBJ1-2): GAGVSQSPRYKVAKRGQDVALRCDPISGHVSLFWYQQALGQGPEFLTYFQNEAQLDKSGLPSDRFFAERPEGSVSTLKIQRTQQEDSAVYLCASSSGPQPYYGYTFGSGTRLTVV.

The chain employs TRBV2 and TRBJ2-1; D is perhaps TRBD1 (6 bases). Germline V gene lookup returns CDR1 SNHLY and CDR2 FYNNEI. The CDR3 loop spans 12 amino acids. The V end lost 6 bases, the J end lost 8 bases, and 11 bases lay between the germline ends. CDR3 residues: CASRGQLDEQFF. The CDR3 DNA reads TGTGCCAGCAGAGGACAGTTAGATGAGCAGTTCTTC.

This clone was picked up a small number of times. This chain joins TRBV28 and TRBJ2-7, with 9 bases that match TRBD1. CDR3 length: 15 amino acids. Germline V lookup: CDR1 MDHEN, CDR2 SYDVKM. Trimming took 7 bases from V and 5 from J; bases not matched to a gene: 12. CDR3 DNA: TGTGCCAGCACCCAGAGGGGGACAGGGACCCACGAGCAGTACTTC. It encodes CASTQRGTGTHEQYF. The entire variable domain, with the rest obtained from reference TRBV28 and TRBJ2-7, is as follows: DVKVTQSSRYLVKRTGEKVFLECVQDMDHENMFWYRQDPGLGLRLIYFSYDVKMKEKGDIPEGYSVSREKKERFSLILESASTNQTSMYLCASTQRGTGTHEQYFGPGTRLTVT.

CDR3 loop: CASSLEGTAYGYTF. In DNA form, the CDR3 reads TGTGCCAGCAGCTTAGAGGGTACTGCCTATGGCTACACCTTC. This chain joins TRBV7-9 and TRBJ1-2; D is unclear. Between the trimmed V and J ends, which lost 1 base and 4 bases, there was a span of 10 bases. The germline V gene encodes CDR1 SEHNR and CDR2 FQNEAQ (reference sequence). The CDR3 consists of 14 residues.

The chain couples TRBV2 to TRBJ2-4, with D unclear. CDR3 length: 12 residues. Trimming stripped 11 bases from V and 6 bases from J, with 14 bases between. CDR1 and CDR2 from the germline V gene are SNHLY and FYNNEI. In nucleotides, the CDR3 is TGTGCCTGTTCCGGGTCGACAAACATTCAGTACTTC. This codes for CACSGSTNIQYF. Variable domain in full (rest from reference TRBV2 and TRBJ2-4): EPEVTQTPSHQVTQMGQEVILRCVPISNHLYFYWYRQILGQKVEFLVSFYNNEISEKSEIFDDQFSVERPDGSNFTLKIRSTKLEDSAMYFCACSGSTNIQYFGAGTRLSVL.

V gene TRBV19 combines with J gene TRBJ1-5; D unresolved. Germline CDR1 LNHDA, CDR2 SQIVND (reference sequence). V lost 4 bases to trimming and J lost 9 bases, with 19 bases between them. This CDR3 contains 15 residues. CDR3 DNA: TGTGCCAGTAGTACCGCGCTGCAGCCCTGGTTGCCCCAGCATTTT. Amino acids: CASSTALQPWLPQHF.